This T cell receptor beta chain is drawn from a study of CD8 T cells in Susac syndrome. The authors sequenced TCR beta from blood CD8+ and CD4+ T cells. The authors reverse transcribed roughly 0.5 to 1 ug RNA with random hexamers. One entry per CDR3 protein results from TCRdb running MiXCR on the immunoSEQ multiplex PCR reads. The table has about 180,000 distinct CDR3 sequences, 90% to 95% seen once; the top ten hold around 0.1%. Trimming cost V 7 bases and J 4 bases, with 11 bases left between them. The CDR3 has 13 amino acids. The source is a human donor with Susac syndrome. The sample comprised CD4+ T cells from PBMCs. The chain links TRBV12-3 or TRBV12-4 to TRBJ1-5; perhaps TRBD1 as D (5 bases). The CDR3 sequence: CASTQGWNQPQHF. In DNA form, the CDR3 reads TGTGCCAGCACCCAGGGCTGGAATCAGCCCCAGCATTTT.